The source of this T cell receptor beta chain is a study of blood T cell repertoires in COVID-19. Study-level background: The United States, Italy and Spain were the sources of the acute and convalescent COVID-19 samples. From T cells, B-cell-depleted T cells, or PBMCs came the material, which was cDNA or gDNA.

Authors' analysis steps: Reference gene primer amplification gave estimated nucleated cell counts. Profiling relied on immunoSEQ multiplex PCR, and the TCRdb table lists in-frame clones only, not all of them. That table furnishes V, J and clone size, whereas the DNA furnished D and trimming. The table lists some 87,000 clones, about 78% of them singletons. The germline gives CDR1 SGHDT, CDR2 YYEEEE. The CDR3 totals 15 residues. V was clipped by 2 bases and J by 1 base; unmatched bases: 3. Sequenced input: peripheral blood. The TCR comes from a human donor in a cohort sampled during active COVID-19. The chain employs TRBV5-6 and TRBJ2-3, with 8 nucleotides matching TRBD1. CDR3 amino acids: CASSFVGQGTDTQYF. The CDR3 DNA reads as TGTGCCAGCAGCTTTGTGGGACAGGGCACAGATACGCAGTATTTT. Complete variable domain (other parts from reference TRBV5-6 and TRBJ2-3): DAGVTQSPTHLIKTRGQQVTLRCSPKSGHDTVSWYQQALGQGPQFIFQYYEEEERQRGNFPDRFSGHQFPNYSSELNVNALLLGDSALYLCASSFVGQGTDTQYFGPGTRLTVL.